This T cell receptor beta chain was obtained from a study of T cells after yellow fever vaccination. Broader study findings: After the booster, 95% to 98% of CD4 and just over 85% of CD8 primary-response clones were re-detected.

This clonotype has only a few counts. Its antigen is not known. One entry per CDR3 protein results from TCRdb running MiXCR on the 5' RACE reads. The sample shows about 160,000 distinct CDR3 sequences, 5.5% to 7.5% of them seen only once. The starting material was CD4+ T cells sorted from PBMCs, obtained about 5 days after the first yellow fever vaccination. This clonotype originated in a man aged 18 to 35 who received the YFV17D yellow fever vaccine.

In nucleotides, the CDR3 is TGTGCCAGCAGCTTCACCCCACCCTACGAGCAGTACTTC. Amino acid sequence: CASSFTPPYEQYF. The chain employs TRBV7-2 and TRBJ2-7; D not resolved. V lost 3 bases and J 2 bases, leaving 8 bases between the germline ends. The length of the CDR3 is 13 residues. Germline V lookup: CDR1 SGHTA, CDR2 FQGNSA.